This TCR beta chain was documented in a study of T cells after yellow fever vaccination. General study findings and limits: Most primary-vaccination clones reappeared after the booster (approximately 95% CD4, about 88% CD8).

The CDR3 totals 21 residues. The V end was cut by 0 bases, the J end by 0 bases, with 24 bases between. The germline V gene encodes CDR1 MGHRA and CDR2 YSYEKL. This clonotype was observed many times. Its antigen remains unknown. TCRdb processed the 5' RACE reads anew with MiXCR; each CDR3 protein has one entry. Here the sample spans hundreds of thousands of distinct CDR3 sequences, 18% being singletons. Source: PBMCs, taken before the yellow fever booster vaccination. This clonotype was sampled from a man in his late teens or twenties who received the YFV17D yellow fever vaccine. The chain uses TRBV4-1 and TRBJ1-5; unclear D gene. The CDR3 here is CASSQDFWGLTIGSSNQPQHF. For the CDR3, the DNA is TGCGCCAGCAGCCAAGATTTTTGGGGTTTGACGATTGGTTCTAGCAATCAGCCCCAGCATTTT.